Listed below are T cell receptor beta chains from one sample, sequenced in a study of blood T cell repertoires in COVID-19. Sequenced by immunoSEQ multiplex PCR; TCRdb stores in-frame clones only, minus some. Altogether 150,000 to 200,000 clones are present, around 86% being singletons, with the ten largest covering almost 1%. Sequenced sample: peripheral blood. The source is a young man with acute or convalescent COVID-19. CDR3s include the opening cysteine and the closing phenylalanine or tryptophan. The D gene is left open where the match is weak.

V,D,J,CDR3
TRBV27,.,TRBJ1-5,CASSADQNQPQHF
TRBV4-1,.,TRBJ1-1,CASSQVGTGNTEAFF
TRBV3-1/TRBV3-2,.,TRBJ1-1,CASSQGANTEAFF
TRBV7-2,.,TRBJ2-3,CASSPRAVDGQPLDTQYF
TRBV5-1,TRBD1,TRBJ1-2,CASSLSTGSNTF
TRBV29-1,TRBD1,TRBJ2-7,CSVEELRTGNRHEQYF
TRBV7-3,.,TRBJ2-5,CASSADYQETQYF
TRBV7-8,TRBD1,TRBJ2-1,CASSGDNRGHEQFF
TRBV2,.,TRBJ1-5,CASTRENSNQPQHF
TRBV30,.,TRBJ2-7,CAWSTWQGRDEQYF
TRBV30,.,TRBJ2-6,CAWRSSGANVLTF
TRBV28,TRBD2,TRBJ2-1,CASSVAGGLYNEQFF
TRBV13,TRBD2,TRBJ2-1,CASSWPSGGAYNEQFF
TRBV5-4,TRBD2,TRBJ2-3,CASSLGLATDTQYF
TRBV30,TRBD1,TRBJ1-4,CAWSVGYGTGRATNEKLFF
TRBV7-3,TRBD1,TRBJ1-6,CASSPGQGNSPLHF
TRBV2,.,TRBJ2-2,CASSEVQANTGELFF
TRBV29-1,TRBD1,TRBJ1-2,CSVDHGTGDGYTF
TRBV21-1,.,TRBJ1-5,CARPTLGRPMGNQPQHF
TRBV7-2,.,TRBJ1-6,CASNHRADNSPLHF
TRBV7-9,TRBD2,TRBJ2-5,CASSLWAGGGETQYF
TRBV30,.,TRBJ1-2,CAWTGMGTNYGYTF
TRBV5-4,.,TRBJ2-5,CASSLDQQETQYF
TRBV5-4,TRBD2,TRBJ2-3,CASSLRLAGDTDTQYF
TRBV6-6,TRBD1,TRBJ1-3,CASSYGQGFSGNTIYF
TRBV18,.,TRBJ1-1,CASSPPYSSTEAFF
TRBV30,.,TRBJ1-2,CASPTGGGYTF
TRBV6-1,.,TRBJ1-4,CASSDREGVTNEKLFF
TRBV24-1,TRBD1,TRBJ1-1,CATRDRGLGEAFF
TRBV9,.,TRBJ2-5,CASSVGQGQRETQYF
TRBV30,TRBD1,TRBJ2-1,CASGTGAYNEQFF
TRBV29-1,TRBD1,TRBJ2-1,CSTPGLTGGWNEQFF
TRBV30,TRBD1,TRBJ1-1,CAYSWTGVSEAFF
TRBV28,.,TRBJ2-1,CASSFVGGQYNEQFF